The rows below give T cell receptor beta chains drawn from one sample of a study of T-cell memory formation after mild COVID-19. In TCRdb, the 5' RACE reads were re-called with MiXCR into one record per CDR3 protein. There are fewer than 650,000 distinct CDR3 sequences in the sample; about 20% occur only once, and about 8.7% lies in the top ten. The material sequenced was PBMCs or a T cell subset sorted from them (not recorded which). Every receptor here comes from an adult woman who had mild COVID-19 (a few samples of this study predate the infection). Cell type and time point are not known. The CDR3 runs from the conserved cysteine through the conserved F or W. Fields, in order: CDR3 DNA, CDR3 protein, J gene, D gene, V gene, clone size. The D gene is left open where the match is weak. A row's size may be missing; if present it is once, few, many or a size class.

TGTGCCAGCAGTTACGACGGTCTTCGCACAGATACGCAGTATTTT,CASSYDGLRTDTQYF,TRBJ2-3,NA,TRBV12-3/TRBV12-4,few
TGTGCCAGCAGCGTGTCAGGATACGTGGCGGATACGCAGTATTTT,CASSVSGYVADTQYF,TRBJ2-3,NA,TRBV9,few
TGTGCCAGCAGTGCGGGGGACTCTGGAAACACCATATATTTT,CASSAGDSGNTIYF,TRBJ1-3,NA,TRBV25-1,few
TGTGCCAGCAGCACAAGGGCAGGGAAAGACTATGGCTACACCTTC,CASSTRAGKDYGYTF,TRBJ1-2,NA,TRBV9,NA
TGTGCCAGCAGCGCCTCGGGAAACACCATATATTTT,CASSASGNTIYF,TRBJ1-3,NA,TRBV7-9,many
TGTGCCAGCAGCTTAGGATGGGGGAGTCCCACTGAAGCTTTCTTT,CASSLGWGSPTEAFF,TRBJ1-1,NA,TRBV7-9,few
TGTGCCACCAGCAGAGCTCGGAGATATGGCTACACCTTC,CATSRARRYGYTF,TRBJ1-2,NA,TRBV15,NA
TGTGCCAGCAGCGTAGCTAGCGGGAGTCAACAGTTCTTC,CASSVASGSQQFF,TRBJ2-1,TRBD2,TRBV9,few
TGCAGTGCCTGGGGGCTAGCGGGGCGGAATGAGCAGTTCTTC,CSAWGLAGRNEQFF,TRBJ2-1,TRBD2,TRBV20-1,few
TGCGCCAGCAGCCCCGATCTAGGGGACTACGAGCAGTACTTC,CASSPDLGDYEQYF,TRBJ2-7,NA,TRBV4-1,NA
TGTGCCAGCAGCTTACCAGGGAGCTCTGGGGCCAACGTCCTGACTTTC,CASSLPGSSGANVLTF,TRBJ2-6,NA,TRBV7-3,few
TGCAGTGCTAGGGACCCTAGCGGTTACTCCTACGAGCAGTACTTC,CSARDPSGYSYEQYF,TRBJ2-7,TRBD2,TRBV20-1,NA
TGTGCCAGCAGCGTAGATGGGCGCTTGGCCAAAAACATTCAGTACTTC,CASSVDGRLAKNIQYF,TRBJ2-4,NA,TRBV9,NA
TGTGCGCGACGTGGGGACCGGAGCTCCTACGAGCAGTACTTC,CARRGDRSSYEQYF,TRBJ2-7,NA,TRBV30,NA
TGTGCCAGCACCCCGGGGCAGGTTAATCAGCCCCAGCATTTT,CASTPGQVNQPQHF,TRBJ1-5,NA,TRBV16,NA
TGCGCCAGCAGCCAACAAATAGCGGGGAACTACAATGAGCAGTTCTTC,CASSQQIAGNYNEQFF,TRBJ2-1,TRBD2,TRBV4-1,NA
TGTGCCAGCAACCACACCCTGGGCCGCAGGCTCAATGAGCAGTTCTTC,CASNHTLGRRLNEQFF,TRBJ2-1,NA,TRBV3-2,few
TGTGCCAGCAGCTCGGACAGGGGAACTATGGGCTACACCTTC,CASSSDRGTMGYTF,TRBJ1-2,TRBD1,TRBV7-2,few
TGTGCCAGCAGCTTAGTTACGGGCCTCACCGGGGAGCTGTTTTTT,CASSLVTGLTGELFF,TRBJ2-2,NA,TRBV11-2,NA
TGCGCCAGCAGCCAAGAGAGCGGGGGGTTGTTTTCGTGGTTCTTC,CASSQESGGLFSWFF,TRBJ2-1,TRBD2,TRBV4-1,NA
TGCAGTGCTAGAGGAAGGGAGCATAGCAATCAGCCCCAGCATTTT,CSARGREHSNQPQHF,TRBJ1-5,NA,TRBV20-1,NA
TGCAGTGCTAGAGGCGGGGGCCGGGGCTATGGCTACACCTTC,CSARGGGRGYGYTF,TRBJ1-2,NA,TRBV20-1,NA
TGTGCCATCAGTGAGTCAACGGGACCGAACCTAGCCAAAAACATTCAGTACTTC,CAISESTGPNLAKNIQYF,TRBJ2-4,NA,TRBV10-3,many
TGTGCCAGCAGCCCGATGACTAGTAGGGGCAATGAGCAGTTCTTC,CASSPMTSRGNEQFF,TRBJ2-1,NA,TRBV7-9,many
TGTGCCAGCCGGACAGGGGACCCTCGCGTCCTGACTTTC,CASRTGDPRVLTF,TRBJ2-6,TRBD1,TRBV25-1,few
TGCGCCAGCAGTCCACAGGGGACGTCCCAAGAGACCCAGTACTTC,CASSPQGTSQETQYF,TRBJ2-5,TRBD1,TRBV5-1,few
TGTGCCAGCCAAGGGTATTTGGGGGACGCCTACGAGCAGTACTTC,CASQGYLGDAYEQYF,TRBJ2-7,NA,TRBV6-1,NA
TGTGCCTGGAGTGCTTTAAGACAGATTCAGTACTTC,CAWSALRQIQYF,TRBJ2-4,NA,TRBV30,few
TGTGCCAGCAGCTTAGGGACAGGGCGTCAGCCCCAGCATTTT,CASSLGTGRQPQHF,TRBJ1-5,TRBD1,TRBV7-9,many
TGCGCCAGCAGCTTAAGTCCCCAGTACTATTCCAATCAGCCCCAGCATTTT,CASSLSPQYYSNQPQHF,TRBJ1-5,NA,TRBV5-1,NA
TGTGCCAGCAGCTTCCCAAGGGCGGCTAACCAAGAGACCCAGTACTTC,CASSFPRAANQETQYF,TRBJ2-5,NA,TRBV21-1,few
TGTGCCAGCAGTTTGGCAGGGATTCGCGAGCAGTACTTC,CASSLAGIREQYF,TRBJ2-7,NA,TRBV27,few
TGTGCCAGCAGTTCAACGACAGGGAAGGTGTCTGAAGCTTTCTTT,CASSSTTGKVSEAFF,TRBJ1-1,TRBD1,TRBV11-2,few
TGTGCCAGCAGCCGTTCGTCAGGCAATAGCAATCAGCCCCAGCATTTT,CASSRSSGNSNQPQHF,TRBJ1-5,NA,TRBV7-8,few
TGCGCCAGCAGCCCACCCTTGTTCGGGGAGCTGTTTTTT,CASSPPLFGELFF,TRBJ2-2,NA,TRBV5-1,NA
TGTGCCAGCAGCCAAGGCAGGACCGGGACACAAGAGACCCAGTACTTC,CASSQGRTGTQETQYF,TRBJ2-5,NA,TRBV3-1,NA
TGCAGTGCTAGAGATGGAGGGAGGGCCTGGGAGACCCAGTACTTC,CSARDGGRAWETQYF,TRBJ2-5,TRBD2,TRBV20-1,NA
TGTGCCAGCAGCCCCGGAGGGGTTATGAACACTGAAGCTTTCTTT,CASSPGGVMNTEAFF,TRBJ1-1,NA,TRBV11-3,few
TGTGCCAGTCTCGGGCTCCAGCGGACTGAAGCTTTCTTT,CASLGLQRTEAFF,TRBJ1-1,NA,TRBV2,NA
TGTGCCATCAGTGGAAGACTAGCGGGGGGGCTGGATACGCAGTATTTT,CAISGRLAGGLDTQYF,TRBJ2-3,TRBD2,TRBV10-3,NA
TGTGCCACCCTCGACAGGGGACCTTACAATGAGCAGTTCTTC,CATLDRGPYNEQFF,TRBJ2-1,TRBD1,TRBV5-4,NA
TGTGCCAGCAGTGAAGTAGGGAGTCAGCCCCAGCATTTT,CASSEVGSQPQHF,TRBJ1-5,NA,TRBV2,few
TGCAGCGTTGAAGAGGCGGAGACTGAAGCTTTCTTT,CSVEEAETEAFF,TRBJ1-1,NA,TRBV29-1,few
TGCGCCAGCAGCCCCAGCGGGGGGGCGAACACAGATACGCAGTATTTT,CASSPSGGANTDTQYF,TRBJ2-3,TRBD2,TRBV5-1,few
TGTGCCAGCAGTTACGAGGACGGCTCCTACAATGAGCAGTTCTTC,CASSYEDGSYNEQFF,TRBJ2-1,NA,TRBV6-5,few
TGTGCCGTGTCGGACCCGACAGGGTCCTATGGCTACACCTTC,CAVSDPTGSYGYTF,TRBJ1-2,TRBD1,TRBV2,once
TGCGCCAGCAGCCAAGTTGGGGACAGCTCCTACGAGCAGTACTTC,CASSQVGDSSYEQYF,TRBJ2-7,TRBD1,TRBV4-3,many
TGTGCCAGCAGCGTGACGGGTTGGCAGGCAGATACGCAGTATTTT,CASSVTGWQADTQYF,TRBJ2-3,NA,TRBV5-8,few
TGCAGTGCTAGAGTGCCCCGACAGGGTGGCCAGCCCCAGCATTTT,CSARVPRQGGQPQHF,TRBJ1-5,TRBD1,TRBV20-1,few
TGTGCCAGCAGTGAAAGGGTCGCAGTTGCAGGCGGCTACACCTTC,CASSERVAVAGGYTF,TRBJ1-2,NA,TRBV6-1,NA